This T cell receptor beta chain was recovered during a study of cytomegalovirus exposure and HLA in healthy donors listed by TCRdb under 2017. At the level of the whole study: An earlier analysis of 587 of the donors reported under 300 Gb of sequence data and 95 million to 140 million unique TCR beta sequences obtained from roughly 180 million T cells. To study patterns of TCR occurrence, a later analysis re-analyzed previously published TCR beta repertoires from hundreds of donors and added high-resolution HLA genotyping. The number of typed donors differed by locus: roughly 629-630 for A, B, C, DRB1 and DQB1; some 500 for DQA1; approximately 600 for DPA1; and some 470 for DPB1. In addition to the first cohort of about 650 subjects, a separate validation cohort of 120 different subjects was used. Donor age, sex, ethnicity and CMV serostatus were compiled alongside the repertoire data. The study aimed to test whether cataloging public T cell receptors could reveal signatures of past pathogen exposure. Roughly 5 DR-DQ haplotypes were handled as single units for association and clustering, since linkage in the cohort was strong. HLA typing covered class I and class II loci at four-digit resolution. The study used immunosequencing to profile the T cell repertoires of around 600 subjects and linked those repertoires to cytomegalovirus serostatus. An earlier analysis of some 600 of the donors applied high-throughput TCR beta sequencing to assess whether each TCR beta V gene segment acted as functional or pseudogenic. An early release covering roughly 600 HLA-typed donors comprised around 300 gigabases of sequencing data and about 90 million unique TCR sequences. Every repertoire in the discovery cohort had been generated on one and the same sequencing platform. The later analysis used no new phenotypic data to find candidate immune exposures, relying instead on TCR beta sequences and their occurrence across donors. The study combined high-throughput TCR immunosequencing, statistical association of individual TCRs with disease status, and machine learning to predict cytomegalovirus infection status. Across approximately 400 genotyped donors of the cohort, an average of approximately 240,000 unique TCR beta nucleotide sequences per donor were sequenced, and roughly 17% of those sequences were non-productive. A later genetic analysis took genome-wide SNP genotypes for about 60% of the roughly 670 donors and used that subset as a discovery cohort. Of the roughly 390 genotyped donors, roughly 80% fell in the genetic ancestry cluster associated with self-reported Caucasian donors. The investigation overall reported the following: Several of the top co-occurrence clusters appeared to be linked to parvovirus B19, influenza, CMV and Epstein-Barr virus, according to a later analysis. A later genetic analysis associated a missense DCLRE1C variant with V-gene and J-gene trimming of TCR beta chains, and an independent cohort replicated the association. The sequencing pipeline was judged likely to have produced a cluster of highly shared sequence variants as a technical artifact. A later analysis found that HLA-associated TCR beta chains were more clonally expanded and had lower generation probabilities than equally common non-associated chains. A further reported finding was that TCR beta sequences accurately predicted the HLA-A and HLA-B alleles for most subjects in the first cohort. The authors suggested that the approach could potentially be generalized to other disease states and immunological phenotypes. While some public TCRs were present in many individuals, most TCR sequences turned up only very rarely across donors. Immune exposure information for the cohort was limited to CMV serostatus. Because counts were too low, about 17 rarely observed V segments, including chromosome 9 orphons, were excluded from the earlier analysis of roughly 580 of the donors. Linkage disequilibrium might explain the correlated functional status among segregating V segments, but an unknown experimental factor could not be ruled out. Most CMV-associated TCR beta chains appeared to be HLA-restricted in a later analysis, and the HLA associations seemed to be driven largely by CMV exposure. When HLA alleles, especially DR and DQ, strongly co-occurred, attributing TCR associations to individual alleles was difficult. The presence/absence analyses assumed that sequencing depth was roughly uniform across donors, and that assumption may not be true. Compared with the roughly 670-donor mean, donors in an Asian-associated ancestry cluster had fewer N-insertions in productive TCRs, according to a later genetic analysis. In vitro tests confirmed that a few of the cytomegalovirus-associated TCR beta chains recognize cytomegalovirus antigens. HLA typing was unavailable for some donors at each locus, so association tests used only the typed subset. In an earlier analysis of several hundred of the donors, most TCR beta V segments were observed in productive rearrangements about 90% or about 30% of the time, broadly matching IMGT annotations. A later analysis associated 16,951 TCR beta sequences with specific HLA alleles at a false discovery rate of 0.05. The classifier was reported to diagnose cytomegalovirus status with high specificity and sensitivity in both the original and validation cohorts. In a later analysis, TCR association rates were found to vary across HLA loci, with the most associated TCRs seen for DRB1 alleles and the fewest for HLA-C alleles. In this cohort, only TCR beta chains were sequenced, and detectable features were limited by the absence of alpha or paired-chain data. The study listed 164 TCR beta chains as associated with cytomegalovirus. The 87-base-pair reads could not distinguish some IMGT-functional V segments, including TRBV6-2 and TRBV6-3, so those segments were excluded.

The cohort was made up of 666 healthy bone marrow donors. All cohort members were sampled while nominally healthy, although unrecorded immune exposures were likely present. The donor was CMV seronegative and belonged to the group of 350 or so seronegative cohort members. A peripheral blood sample was collected from each donor, and TCR beta sequencing was performed on peripheral blood mononuclear cells. Genomic DNA extraction from the blood cell samples was performed with the Qiagen DNeasy Blood Extraction Kit. Libraries were built with the immunoSEQ multiplex PCR assay. For the multiplex PCR, a mixture combining 60 forward primers for TCR Vbeta segments and 13 reverse primers for TCR Jbeta segments was used. Amplification of the CDR3 region of rearranged TCR beta genes was performed with a multiplex PCR assay on genomic DNA. Amplified TCR beta libraries were sequenced as 87-base-pair reads on the Illumina HiSeq System. Under the source paper's analysis protocol: Across the 500 to 700 repertoires, a later analysis counted 80 million or so unique TCR beta chains, around 11 million of which were shared by at least two donors. Raw reads were error-corrected and collapsed into unique sequences with a nearest-neighbor algorithm that merged closely related sequences to remove PCR and sequencing errors. To assign V, D and J gene segments, CDR3 sequences were aligned to IMGT reference sequences. For a sequence to be retained, at least a six-nucleotide match to both a V gene segment and a J gene segment was required. Rearrangements were classified as productive when the CDR3 lacked stop codons and remained in frame with V and J, and all other rearrangements were classified as non-productive. CDR3 was defined by IMGT convention, running from the second conserved V-encoded cysteine to the conserved J-encoded phenylalanine. Sequences without an unambiguous match to a single V gene segment were excluded from the earlier analysis of 500 to 700 of the donors. In an earlier analysis of approximately 610 of the donors, V segments were called functional above 56.7% productive rearrangements and were called segregating when the between-donor standard deviation exceeded 5%. A statistical classification framework was built to diagnose cytomegalovirus status from the catalog of TCR beta chain sequences. In a later analysis, TCR nucleotide sequences were compared against IMGT/GENE-DB human TR gene sequences so that V and J genes could be assigned. In a later analysis, CDR3 sequences and most-parsimonious VDJ recombination scenarios were assigned using the TCRdist pipeline. In a later analysis, every TCR beta chain was defined by the combination of its CDR3 amino acid sequence and its V-gene family, and reads without a unique V-gene family were dropped. In a later analysis, 450 to 600 highly shared, low-generation-probability nucleotide sequences were removed to address suspected cross-contamination and a sequencing artifact. In a later analysis, a clonal expansion index for each public chain was calculated from normalized within-repertoire ranks of inferred template counts. In a later analysis, generation probabilities were computed with a VDJ recombination model fitted to out-of-frame rearrangements, and the resulting probabilities were checked against IGoR. Hypergeometric tests were used in a later analysis to score TCR-TCR, TCR-HLA and TCR-CMV co-occurrence, with a repertoire-size bias correction applied to the TCR pairs. A later analysis estimated false discovery rates by permuting HLA or CMV assignments 20 times. In a later analysis, co-occurring TCRs were grouped using DBSCAN, with TCRdist sequence similarity added in when clustering inside HLA-allele-positive subsets. Repertoires with fewer than 30,000 or more than 120,000 public chains, plus five repertoires with anomalous nucleotide sharing, were excluded from co-occurrence clustering. Not all clones reach the TCRdb copy of this immuneACCESS table, which keeps in-frame sequences only. Checked studies attribute under half of the gap to unresolved V genes and leave the rest unexplained. V, J and clone size derive from that table, while D and trimming were established from the DNA sequence. A total of almost 95,000 clones appear in this sample, nearly 70% of them only once. The leading ten clones occupy more than 2.5% of the sample.

Per the germline V gene (reference sequence), LNHDA is the CDR1 and SQIVND is the CDR2. V is shortened by 3 bases, J by 3 bases, and the region joining them spans 7 bases. The CDR3 contains 13 residues, cysteine and phenylalanine counted. The sequence is cut down to CDR3 DNA, 39 bases in frame from base 1. On this clone: Its antigen is currently not known. Qualities for individual bases were not recorded, and no much larger clone is one base off. This sample also contains other DNA sequences that code for the same CDR3.

The clonotype comes from a man in his fifties in good health and CMV-seronegative. The chain was built from TRBV19 and TRBJ2-3; perhaps TRBD2 is the D gene, with 6 bases matching. Sequencing used PBMCs. For the CDR3, the sequence is CASSIRGTDTQYF. The DNA sequence reads TGTGCCAGTAGTATCCGGGGGACAGATACGCAGTATTTT.